This T cell receptor beta chain originates from a study of T cell responses to AZD1222 COVID-19 vaccine. The overall study: Doses given second, at about 4 or about 12 weeks, were pooled.

Method: immunoSEQ multiplex PCR; TCRdb's copy keeps in-frame clones and lacks some. The data contain over 95,000 clones, approximately 91% of them singletons. Notes on the study in general: Receipt of two AZD1222 doses was followed by a rise in Spike-specific TCR breadth and depth. Spike-spanning, vaccine-associated CD4 TCRs were dominant at 160-218 and 743-854. Seropositive AZD1222 recipients at baseline numbered only 6 or 7.

V lost 3 bases to trimming and J lost 0 bases, with 9 bases between them. CDR1 is LNHDA and CDR2 is SQIVND in the germline V gene (reference sequence). The CDR3 contains 15 residues. Notes on this clone: The antigen is unknown.

This receptor was obtained from an adult in good health. This sample comprised peripheral blood, obtained on day 0 of AZD1222 vaccination. The V and J genes are TRBV19 and TRBJ1-5; D possibly corresponds to TRBD1 (5 bases). CDR3 protein: CASSIGQDSNQPQHF. The CDR3 DNA is TGTGCCAGTAGTATCGGACAAGATAGCAATCAGCCCCAGCATTTT.